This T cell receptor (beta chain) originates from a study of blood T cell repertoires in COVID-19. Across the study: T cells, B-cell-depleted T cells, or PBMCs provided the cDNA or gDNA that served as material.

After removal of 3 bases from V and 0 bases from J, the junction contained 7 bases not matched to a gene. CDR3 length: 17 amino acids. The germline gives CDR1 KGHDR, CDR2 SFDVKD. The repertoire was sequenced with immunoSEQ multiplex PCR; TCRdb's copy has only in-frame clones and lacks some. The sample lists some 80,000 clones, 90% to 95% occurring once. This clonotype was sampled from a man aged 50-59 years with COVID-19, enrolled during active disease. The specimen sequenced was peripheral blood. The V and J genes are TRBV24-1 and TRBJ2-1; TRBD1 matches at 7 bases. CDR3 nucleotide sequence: TGTGCCACCAGTGATGCCGACAGGGTGAGCTCCTACAATGAGCAGTTCTTC. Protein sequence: CATSDADRVSSYNEQFF.